The rows below give T cell receptor beta chains drawn from one sample of a study of blood T cell repertoires in COVID-19. Here immunoSEQ multiplex PCR was the method, and the copy in TCRdb shows in-frame clones only, minus some. The data contain around 300,000 clones, 75% to 90% of them seen just once; the ten biggest clones take up 1.5% to 2%. The sequenced material came from PBMCs or T cells enriched from blood (not recorded which). These receptors came from a woman aged 35 to 49 who had recovered from COVID-19. The CDR3 runs from the conserved cysteine through the conserved F or W. The order of the fields is CDR3 DNA, CDR3 protein, D gene, J gene, V gene, clone size. A D gene is named only where the DNA matches it firmly. Clone size is shown for a subset of rows, as once, few, many or a class of expanded clone.

cdr3_nt: TGTGCCAGCAGGGTCTCGAGGAGGGCCACTGAAGCTTTCTTT
cdr3_aa: CASRVSRRATEAFF
d_call: -
j_call: TRBJ1-1
v_call: TRBV5-4
clone_size: -

cdr3_nt: TGTGCCAGTAGTACAGGGCTTAACTACGAGCAGTACTTC
cdr3_aa: CASSTGLNYEQYF
d_call: -
j_call: TRBJ2-7
v_call: TRBV19
clone_size: -

cdr3_nt: TGTGCCAGCAGTTACGGGCGGGGTGCTGAAGCTTTCTTT
cdr3_aa: CASSYGRGAEAFF
d_call: -
j_call: TRBJ1-1
v_call: TRBV6-5
clone_size: -

cdr3_nt: TGTGCCAGCAGTTCTCCACTAAGCTCCTACGAGCAGTACTTC
cdr3_aa: CASSSPLSSYEQYF
d_call: -
j_call: TRBJ2-7
v_call: TRBV27
clone_size: -

cdr3_nt: TGTGCCAGTAGTATGGGCGGCAGGGCCGTAATTGGAAACACCATATATTTT
cdr3_aa: CASSMGGRAVIGNTIYF
d_call: -
j_call: TRBJ1-3
v_call: TRBV19
clone_size: -

cdr3_nt: TGTGCCAGCAGTCCGGGCCGGAGGTTCTATGGCTACACCTTC
cdr3_aa: CASSPGRRFYGYTF
d_call: -
j_call: TRBJ1-2
v_call: TRBV2
clone_size: -

cdr3_nt: TGTGCCAGCAGCCTGAGACTAGCGGGGGTCACAGATACGCAGTATTTT
cdr3_aa: CASSLRLAGVTDTQYF
d_call: TRBD2
j_call: TRBJ2-3
v_call: TRBV6-2/TRBV6-3
clone_size: -

cdr3_nt: TGTGCCAGATCAATTACAGGGAGCTCCTATAATTCACCCCTCCACTTT
cdr3_aa: CARSITGSSYNSPLHF
d_call: -
j_call: TRBJ1-6
v_call: TRBV21-1
clone_size: -

cdr3_nt: TGCAGTGCTAGTCATGGGCAGGGGCGCAGGGAGACCCAGTACTTC
cdr3_aa: CSASHGQGRRETQYF
d_call: -
j_call: TRBJ2-5
v_call: TRBV20-1
clone_size: -

cdr3_nt: TGCGCCAGCAGCTTGGCGACAGGGGAGGCTGAAGCTTTCTTT
cdr3_aa: CASSLATGEAEAFF
d_call: TRBD1
j_call: TRBJ1-1
v_call: TRBV5-1
clone_size: once

cdr3_nt: TGCGCCAGCAGCTCCGGGGGGGGCTGGAATGAGCAGTTCTTC
cdr3_aa: CASSSGGGWNEQFF
d_call: TRBD2
j_call: TRBJ2-1
v_call: TRBV5-1
clone_size: -

cdr3_nt: TGTGCCAGCAGCGACATTCCGTTTTACAATGAGCAGTTCTTC
cdr3_aa: CASSDIPFYNEQFF
d_call: -
j_call: TRBJ2-1
v_call: TRBV7-9
clone_size: -

cdr3_nt: TGTGCCAGTACAGGGGTTGGTTATGGCTACACCTTC
cdr3_aa: CASTGVGYGYTF
d_call: TRBD1
j_call: TRBJ1-2
v_call: TRBV6-5
clone_size: -

cdr3_nt: TGTGCCAGCAGCGTGGCGGGACAGGGGGGGACTGAAGCTTTCTTT
cdr3_aa: CASSVAGQGGTEAFF
d_call: TRBD1
j_call: TRBJ1-1
v_call: TRBV9
clone_size: -

cdr3_nt: TGTGCCAGCAGTGGCCTACCTAATCGGTCCCCGGGGACTGAAGCTTTCTTT
cdr3_aa: CASSGLPNRSPGTEAFF
d_call: -
j_call: TRBJ1-1
v_call: TRBV6-1
clone_size: once

cdr3_nt: TGTGCCAGTCGAGACAGGGGATCCACCGGGGAGCTGTTTTTT
cdr3_aa: CASRDRGSTGELFF
d_call: TRBD1
j_call: TRBJ2-2
v_call: TRBV3-1/TRBV3-2
clone_size: -

cdr3_nt: TGTGCCAGCAGCCCGGGTCGAGATGAAAAACTGTTTTTT
cdr3_aa: CASSPGRDEKLFF
d_call: -
j_call: TRBJ1-4
v_call: TRBV5-4
clone_size: -

cdr3_nt: TGTGCCAGCAGTCGTACTGGTAATTCACCCCTCCACTTT
cdr3_aa: CASSRTGNSPLHF
d_call: -
j_call: TRBJ1-6
v_call: TRBV6-5
clone_size: -

cdr3_nt: TGCGCCAGCAGCTTGAGTGTCCAGGGGGTGAACACTGAAGCTTTCTTT
cdr3_aa: CASSLSVQGVNTEAFF
d_call: TRBD1
j_call: TRBJ1-1
v_call: TRBV5-1
clone_size: -

cdr3_nt: TGTGCCAGACGAAAAATCGAGCGGGGGCCGAACACTGAAGCTTTCTTT
cdr3_aa: CARRKIERGPNTEAFF
d_call: -
j_call: TRBJ1-1
v_call: TRBV5-3
clone_size: -

cdr3_nt: TGCAGCGTTGAAGGATGGGGGCACCTTAGGTATGGCTACACCTTC
cdr3_aa: CSVEGWGHLRYGYTF
d_call: -
j_call: TRBJ1-2
v_call: TRBV29-1
clone_size: -

cdr3_nt: TGCGCCAGCAGCCCCAGCGGGCCCTCTGGAAACACCATATATTTT
cdr3_aa: CASSPSGPSGNTIYF
d_call: -
j_call: TRBJ1-3
v_call: TRBV10-2
clone_size: once

cdr3_nt: TGTGCCGCGACAGGTCCGGGGCAGCCCCAGCATTTT
cdr3_aa: CAATGPGQPQHF
d_call: -
j_call: TRBJ1-5
v_call: TRBV10-3
clone_size: -

cdr3_nt: TGTGCCAGCAGCCAAGAGAAACTACCATACTACAATGAGCAGTTCTTC
cdr3_aa: CASSQEKLPYYNEQFF
d_call: -
j_call: TRBJ2-1
v_call: TRBV4-2
clone_size: -

cdr3_nt: TGTGCCAGCAGGCCTGGTAAAACCGGGGTGGACTCCTACAATGAGCAGTTCTTC
cdr3_aa: CASRPGKTGVDSYNEQFF
d_call: -
j_call: TRBJ2-1
v_call: TRBV27
clone_size: -

cdr3_nt: TGTGCCAGCAGGGGGTACAGGGATTCTAACTATGGCTACACCTTC
cdr3_aa: CASRGYRDSNYGYTF
d_call: -
j_call: TRBJ1-2
v_call: TRBV6-5
clone_size: -

cdr3_nt: TGTGCCAGCAGCTTGGCACTAGCGAGGGTTTACACCGGGGAGCTGTTTTTT
cdr3_aa: CASSLALARVYTGELFF
d_call: TRBD2
j_call: TRBJ2-2
v_call: TRBV5-6
clone_size: once

cdr3_nt: TGTGCCAGCAGTTACTCTAGCGGGACCCCCTACGAGCAGTACTTC
cdr3_aa: CASSYSSGTPYEQYF
d_call: TRBD2
j_call: TRBJ2-7
v_call: TRBV6-2/TRBV6-3
clone_size: -

cdr3_nt: TGTGCCAGCAGCCAAGTAGGGGGGGGAAGCTCCTATAATTCACCCCTCCACTTT
cdr3_aa: CASSQVGGGSSYNSPLHF
d_call: -
j_call: TRBJ1-6
v_call: TRBV3-1/TRBV3-2
clone_size: -

cdr3_nt: TGTGCCAGCAGCTTGCCAGCGGGAGACAATGAGCAGTTCTTC
cdr3_aa: CASSLPAGDNEQFF
d_call: TRBD2
j_call: TRBJ2-1
v_call: TRBV7-3
clone_size: once

cdr3_nt: TGTGCCAGCTCACCTTCTAGCAGGCACTACAATGAGCAGTTCTTC
cdr3_aa: CASSPSSRHYNEQFF
d_call: -
j_call: TRBJ2-1
v_call: TRBV18
clone_size: -

cdr3_nt: TGTGCCAGCAGCAGACAGGGGCATCAGCCCCAGCATTTT
cdr3_aa: CASSRQGHQPQHF
d_call: TRBD1
j_call: TRBJ1-5
v_call: TRBV3-1/TRBV3-2
clone_size: -

cdr3_nt: TGTGCCAGCACCCTTCAGAGGAGTAACACTGAAGCTTTCTTT
cdr3_aa: CASTLQRSNTEAFF
d_call: -
j_call: TRBJ1-1
v_call: TRBV16
clone_size: -

cdr3_nt: TGTGCCAGCAGTCCCTCCCTAGGACAGGGCGCCACTGAAGCTTTCTTT
cdr3_aa: CASSPSLGQGATEAFF
d_call: TRBD1
j_call: TRBJ1-1
v_call: TRBV28
clone_size: -

cdr3_nt: TGTGCCAGCAGCCAGGGACTAGTGGTATCCTACAATGAGCAGTTCTTC
cdr3_aa: CASSQGLVVSYNEQFF
d_call: TRBD2
j_call: TRBJ2-1
v_call: TRBV3-1/TRBV3-2
clone_size: -

cdr3_nt: TGCGCCAGCAGCCTTGGGACAGGGACCTTCTACGAGCAGTACTTC
cdr3_aa: CASSLGTGTFYEQYF
d_call: TRBD1
j_call: TRBJ2-7
v_call: TRBV5-1
clone_size: -

cdr3_nt: TGCGCCAGCAGCGGCAGGGCAGGGGGGCTCGAAGCTTTCTTT
cdr3_aa: CASSGRAGGLEAFF
d_call: TRBD1
j_call: TRBJ1-1
v_call: TRBV5-1
clone_size: -

cdr3_nt: TGTGCCAGCAGTGAATGGGGGGAGGGGACCTACGAGCAGTACTTC
cdr3_aa: CASSEWGEGTYEQYF
d_call: TRBD2
j_call: TRBJ2-7
v_call: TRBV25-1
clone_size: -

cdr3_nt: TGTGCCACCAGCAGACTGGACACTAGAAACACCATATATTTT
cdr3_aa: CATSRLDTRNTIYF
d_call: -
j_call: TRBJ1-3
v_call: TRBV15
clone_size: -

cdr3_nt: TGTGCCAGCAGCTTACAGGACAGGGGGCATGGCTACACCTTC
cdr3_aa: CASSLQDRGHGYTF
d_call: TRBD1
j_call: TRBJ1-2
v_call: TRBV11-2
clone_size: -

cdr3_nt: TGTGCCAGCAGCGAACGGGCCGAGGGGACAAGCACTGAAGCTTTCTTT
cdr3_aa: CASSERAEGTSTEAFF
d_call: -
j_call: TRBJ1-1
v_call: TRBV25-1
clone_size: once

cdr3_nt: TGTGCCAGCACAGACAGAAGTGGGGCCAACGTCCTGACTTTC
cdr3_aa: CASTDRSGANVLTF
d_call: -
j_call: TRBJ2-6
v_call: TRBV27
clone_size: -

cdr3_nt: TGTGCCAGCAGTGACTCGCGGACTAGCGGGGGGTTCACAGATACGCAGTATTTT
cdr3_aa: CASSDSRTSGGFTDTQYF
d_call: TRBD2
j_call: TRBJ2-3
v_call: TRBV6-4
clone_size: -

cdr3_nt: TGTGCCACATCAACCGGGACAGGGGACAAAAAACTGTTTTTT
cdr3_aa: CATSTGTGDKKLFF
d_call: TRBD1
j_call: TRBJ1-4
v_call: TRBV30
clone_size: -

cdr3_nt: TGTGCCAGCAGCTTCCCTCAGGGCCGAGGAGGCTACACCTTC
cdr3_aa: CASSFPQGRGGYTF
d_call: -
j_call: TRBJ1-2
v_call: TRBV7-2
clone_size: -